The entry that follows covers one T cell receptor (beta chain) sequence. The CDR3 has 14 residues. CDR1 and CDR2 (germline): ENHRY, SYGVKD. V shed 3 bases and J shed 0 bases, with 8 bases lying between them. CD8+ and CD4+ T cells from blood underwent TCR beta sequencing. The CD8+ and CD4+ T cells were isolated magnetically using a negative isolation approach, whereas the TEMRA cells were enriched by FACS. This entry belongs to a study of CD8 T cells in Susac syndrome. RNA totalling roughly 0.5 to 1 ug underwent reverse transcription with random hexamers. TCR beta CDR3 was amplified by immunoSEQ covering 54 Vbeta and 13 Jbeta. TCRdb redid the calling of the immunoSEQ multiplex PCR reads with MiXCR, one entry per CDR3 protein. The sample lists about 130,000 distinct CDR3 sequences; around 94% were seen once.

The chain is built from TRBV10-3 and TRBJ1-1; D unclear. Sequenced material: CD4+ T cells from PBMCs. The TCR sequence derives from a human donor with multiple sclerosis. The CDR3 protein is CAISERTLNTEAFF. Written as DNA, the CDR3 is TGTGCCATCAGTGAACGGACGCTGAACACTGAAGCTTTCTTT.